This T cell receptor (beta chain) was obtained from a study of ipilimumab plus nivolumab after autologous stem cell transplantation. Study-wide context: Patients received a median of roughly 5 ipilimumab and about 8 nivolumab doses.

The CDR3 is 14 amino acids. Deletions cut 4 bases from V and 14 bases from J, with 18 bases between. Germline V gene sequence: CDR1 SEHNR, CDR2 FQNEAQ (reference sequence). Points on this clone: Its antigen is still unknown.

General study results and limits: TCR repertoire, Treg phenotype and gut microbiota reportedly support more study of this approach.

TCRdb keeps only in-frame clones here, not all; method: immunoSEQ multiplex PCR. The repertoire holds approximately 14,000 clones, with around 74% as singletons. Sequencing was performed on PBMCs, taken in a trial of ipilimumab plus nivolumab as post-transplant consolidation. The receptor was derived from a male donor with primary mediastinal lymphoma. The V and J genes are TRBV7-9 and TRBJ1-6; no clear D gene. The CDR3 is CASSSDRERFALHF. The CDR3 DNA is TGTGCCAGCAGCTCCGACCGGGAGCGCTTCGCCCTCCACTTT. Using reference TRBV7-9 and TRBJ1-6 for the parts outside the CDR3, the full variable domain is DTGVSQNPRHKITKRGQNVTFRCDPISEHNRLYWYRQTLGQGPEFLTYFQNEAQLEKSRLLSDRFSAERPKGSFSTLEIQRTEQGDSAMYLCASSSDRERFALHFGNGTRLTVT.